This entry lists 24 T cell receptor beta chains sequenced from one sample in a study of cytomegalovirus exposure and HLA in healthy donors. 13 Jbeta primers and 60 Vbeta primers were used for the PCR. TCRdb's table, derived via immunoSEQ multiplex PCR, lists solely in-frame clones and lacks some. The table includes 160,000 or so clones, 60% to 80% detected once. What was sequenced was PBMCs. Receptor source: a young man in good health and CMV-seropositive.

The chain employs TRBV30 and TRBJ1-1; maybe TRBD1 (6 bases). The CDR3 is 13 residues long. Trimming left V 3 bases short and J 4 bases short, with 12 bases between. In germline, CDR1 is GTSNPN, CDR2 SVGIG (reference sequence). CDR3 in DNA: TGTGCCTGGAGCGCAGGGGCGAGCACTGAAGCTTTCTTT. This sequence encodes CAWSAGASTEAFF.

Remarks on this clone: Other DNA sequences in this sample translate to the same CDR3. CDR3 sequence: CASSFSGSSTDTQYF. CDR3 in DNA: TGTGCCAGCAGCTTTAGCGGCTCTAGCACAGATACGCAGTATTTT. The V and J genes are TRBV11-2 and TRBJ2-3; the D gene is possibly TRBD2 (6 bases). Looked up from germline, CDR1 is SGHAT and CDR2 is FQNNGV. CDR3 length equals 15 residues. V lost 3 bases and J lost 0, with 10 bases in between.

This rearrangement joins TRBV7-2 to TRBJ2-5, with 9 bases matching TRBD2. V shed 5 bases and J 5 bases; nucleotides not matched to a gene: 12. The CDR3 extends over 16 amino acids. Germline lookup yields CDR1 SGHTA and CDR2 FQGNSA. CDR3 in DNA: TGTGCCAGCAGCGCCACTCCGGGACTAGCATCCGAGACCCAGTACTTC. Its translation: CASSATPGLASETQYF.

CDR3 coding DNA: TGTGCCAGCAGCTTATCAGGACAGAACTATGGCTACACCTTC. It translates to CASSLSGQNYGYTF. The rearrangement links TRBV7-3 to TRBJ1-2; D perhaps matches TRBD1 (6 bases). Germline values: CDR1 SGHTA, CDR2 FQGTGA. The CDR3 runs to 14 residues. The germline V and J ends were trimmed by 2 bases and 2 bases, with 9 bases remaining between them.

This CDR3 reads CASSPSESEEKLFF. CDR3 sequence (DNA): TGTGCCAGCAGCCCCTCCGAGTCGGAGGAAAAACTGTTTTTT. J is TRBJ1-4 and V is TRBV28; the D is unclear. Germline V gene data show CDR1 as MDHEN and CDR2 as SYDVKM. The CDR3 consists of 14 residues. The ends were cut back, 6 bases at V and 8 bases at J, with 16 bases in the middle.

This clone has only a few counts. The chain employs TRBV6-5 and TRBJ2-5, with D possibly TRBD1 on 6 matching bases. The CDR3 sequence is 13 residues long. Germline V gene sequence: CDR1 MNHEY, CDR2 SVGAGI. Trimming cost V 5 bases and J 6 bases, with 13 bases left between them. CDR3 amino acids: CASSTPGEKTQYF. For the CDR3, the DNA is TGTGCCAGCAGTACCCCAGGGGAAAAGACCCAGTACTTC.

Here the CDR3 DNA reads TGTGCCAGCTCACCAGGTGTAGGGAGGGACGAAAAACTGTTTTTT. Translating gives CASSPGVGRDEKLFF. The chain links TRBV18 to TRBJ1-4; D may be TRBD1 (5 bases). The CDR3 has 15 residues. Germline V lookup: CDR1 KGHSH, CDR2 LQKENI. Trimming shortened V by 2 bases and J by 8 bases, and 15 bases separated the two germline ends.

Note on this clone: An end of the junction differs from the germline gene, which may be a read error. This chain links TRBV6-5 with TRBJ2-5, with a weak D call TRBD2 (6 bases). The germline gives CDR1 MNHEY, CDR2 SVGAGI. CDR3 length: 15 amino acids. CDR3 protein: CAGRGHIAEQETQYF. In nucleotides, the CDR3 is TGTGCCGGCAGAGGACATATAGCGGAACAAGAGACCCAGTACTTC.

A few counts support this clone. The chain employs TRBV5-1 and TRBJ1-1, with 8 nucleotides matching TRBD1. CDR3 length equals 15 residues. Germline V gene lookup returns CDR1 SGHRS and CDR2 YFSETQ. Trimming at V came to 0 bases and at J to 2 bases, leaving 3 bases not matched to a gene. CDR3 region: CASSLGDRTNTEAFF. In DNA form, the CDR3 reads TGCGCCAGCAGCTTGGGGGACAGGACTAACACTGAAGCTTTCTTT. The full variable domain, its missing parts supplied by reference TRBV5-1 and TRBJ1-1, is KAGVTQTPRYLIKTRGQQVTLSCSPISGHRSVSWYQQTPGQGLQFLFEYFSETQRNKGNFPGRFSGRQFSNSRSEMNVSTLELGDSALYLCASSLGDRTNTEAFFGQGTRLTVV.

The chain is built from TRBV5-6 and TRBJ1-5; the D gene is possibly TRBD1 (6 bases). The CDR3 runs to 17 residues. Trimming pared 3 bases from V and 4 bases from J, leaving 20 bases between. Germline V gene lookup returns CDR1 SGHDT and CDR2 YYEEEE. This CDR3 is CASSSRGGGDLNQPQHF. The DNA for the CDR3 is TGTGCCAGCAGCTCTCGGGGAGGGGGGGACTTAAATCAGCCCCAGCATTTT.

The chain combines TRBV28 with TRBJ2-1, with 9 bases lining up with TRBD1. CDR1 MDHEN and CDR2 SYDVKM come from the germline V gene. The ends lost 11 bases at V and 7 bases at J; junction bases unmatched: 12. This CDR3 spans 14 amino acids. CDR3 sequence reads: CASWDRVGANEQFF. In DNA form, the CDR3 reads TGTGCCTCATGGGACAGGGTGGGGGCAAATGAGCAGTTCTTC.

This chain uses TRBV5-1 with TRBJ2-5; 11 nucleotides match TRBD2. Germline trimming cut 7 bases from V and 2 bases from J; bases unmatched to any gene: 19. The germline gives CDR1 SGHRS, CDR2 YFSETQ. The CDR3 contains 19 residues. This chain's CDR3 is CASSPWGVTASGGQETQYF. In nucleotides, the CDR3 is TGCGCCAGCTCCCCGTGGGGGGTGACGGCTAGCGGGGGGCAAGAGACCCAGTACTTC.

The chain is built from TRBV28 and TRBJ1-2; 8 positions match TRBD1. Germline values: CDR1 MDHEN, CDR2 SYDVKM. This CDR3 has 15 residues. The V gene end was trimmed by 7 bases and the J gene end by 4 bases; junction bases not matched to a gene: 11. CDR3 in amino acids: CASTITGGGFYGYTF. DNA of the CDR3: TGTGCCAGCACCATCACAGGGGGGGGATTCTATGGCTACACCTTC.

The rearrangement joins TRBV5-1 to TRBJ1-6; 7 bases align to TRBD1. From germline, CDR1 is SGHRS and CDR2 YFSETQ. This CDR3 has 15 amino acids. Trimming cost V 2 bases and J 6 bases; bases outside gene matches: 5. CDR3 sequence reads: CASSLDRAANSPLHF. The CDR3, as DNA: TGCGCCAGCAGCTTAGACAGGGCGGCTAATTCACCCCTCCACTTT.

The chain links TRBV5-6 to TRBJ1-6; D not certain. This CDR3 is 14 amino acids long. The germline V gene has CDR1 SGHDT and CDR2 YYEEEE. The V gene lost 2 bases and the J gene lost 7 bases, with 10 bases spanning the gap. The DNA for the CDR3 is TGTGCCAGCAGCTTTTACACCCCGAATTCACCCCTCCACTTT. Translating it yields CASSFYTPNSPLHF.

This chain links TRBV5-5 with TRBJ2-2; D ambiguous. Germline loops: CDR1 SGHKS, CDR2 YYEKEE (reference sequence). This CDR3 is built from 13 residues. Trimming cost V 0 bases and J 7 bases, with 7 bases left between them. The DNA for the CDR3 is TGTGCCAGCAGCTTGGCCGCGAACGGGGAGCTGTTTTTT. As protein: CASSLAANGELFF.

The chain carries TRBV7-9 and TRBJ1-5; tentatively, D is TRBD1 (5 bases). Germline lookup yields CDR1 SEHNR and CDR2 FQNEAQ (reference sequence). The V end lost 1 base, the J end lost 6 bases, and 10 bases lay between the germline ends. The CDR3 runs 14 residues. CDR3 nucleotides: TGTGCCAGCAGCTTAGGGGGCACGTCTCAGCCCCAGCATTTT. Residues: CASSLGGTSQPQHF.

The rearrangement links TRBV7-9 to TRBJ1-6; 8 bases map to TRBD1. This CDR3 is 15 amino acids long. Trimming cost V 5 bases and J 10 bases; bases outside gene matches: 10. Per germline, CDR1 SEHNR and CDR2 FQNEAQ (reference sequence). The CDR3 nucleotides read TGTGCCAGCAGCCTGGACAGGGAAGGAAGATCACCCCTCCACTTT. It codes for CASSLDREGRSPLHF.

The table lists this clone with a few counts. The genes are TRBV27 and TRBJ2-3, with D hard to call. Trimming took 4 bases from V and 0 from J, leaving 8 bases between them. The CDR3 length is 14 residues. Germline lookup yields CDR1 MNHEY and CDR2 SMNVEV (reference sequence). CDR3 amino acids: CASSSLTSTDTQYF. CDR3 nucleotides: TGTGCCAGCAGTTCCCTGACTAGCACAGATACGCAGTATTTT.

The chain uses TRBV29-1 and TRBJ1-2, with D perhaps TRBD1 (6 bases). The CDR3 contains 11 residues. Deletions cut 4 bases from V and 10 bases from J, with 13 bases between. Germline values: CDR1 SQVTM, CDR2 ANQGSEA. CDR3 nucleotide sequence: TGCAGCGTTGGGACAGTTCAGGACTACACCTTC. Translation gives CSVGTVQDYTF.

This clone is a singleton in its sample. The rearrangement links TRBV5-1 to TRBJ2-7, with TRBD1 identical over 10 bases. This CDR3 contains 13 residues. V was clipped by 4 bases and J by 7 bases; unmatched bases: 5. The germline gives CDR1 SGHRS, CDR2 YFSETQ. CDR3: CASSGDRGVEQYV. CDR3 DNA: TGCGCCAGCAGCGGGGACAGGGGAGTGGAGCAGTACGTC.

V gene TRBV28 combines with J gene TRBJ2-5; TRBD2 might be the D (5 bases). This CDR3 has 12 amino acids. Per germline, CDR1 MDHEN and CDR2 SYDVKM. Deletions cut 7 bases from V and 5 bases from J, with 11 bases between. CDR3 residues: CASNEGGETQYF. The DNA for the CDR3 is TGTGCCAGCAACGAGGGTGGGGAGACCCAGTACTTC.

This chain uses TRBV7-9 with TRBJ1-4; TRBD1 might be the D (6 bases). The CDR3 runs to 15 residues. The germline V and J ends were trimmed by 1 base and 5 bases, with 11 bases remaining between them. CDR1 SEHNR and CDR2 FQNEAQ come from the germline V gene (reference sequence). The CDR3 nucleotides are TGTGCCAGCAGCTTAGTACAGGGAAGGAATGAAAAACTGTTTTTT. This sequence encodes CASSLVQGRNEKLFF.

V usage is TRBV30 and J usage is TRBJ2-7, with D unresolved. Germline-derived CDR1 and CDR2 are GTSNPN and SVGIG (reference sequence). Deletions cut 2 bases from V and 6 bases from J, with 14 bases between. The CDR3 contains 13 residues. CDR3 nucleotide sequence: TGTGCCTGGAGTAGAACAGCAAAGGCCGAGCAGTACGTC. Protein product: CAWSRTAKAEQYV.